This T cell receptor (beta chain) was identified in a study of cytomegalovirus exposure and HLA in healthy donors. Study in general: Tens of millions of unique TCRs from HLA-typed donors were held in an early release of data.

V was clipped by 6 bases and J by 8 bases, with 10 bases between them. This CDR3 has 12 residues. Germline V CDR1 and CDR2: LNHNV, YYDKDF (reference sequence). Donors showed nominal health when sampled, although they likely had unrecorded immune exposures. 13 Jbeta primers and 60 Vbeta primers were used for the PCR. TCRdb keeps only in-frame clones here, not all; method: immunoSEQ multiplex PCR. The repertoire holds 95,000 to 150,000 clones, with 80% as singletons. The clonotype originates from a man aged 25 to 40 in good health and CMV-seropositive. The chain is built from TRBV15 and TRBJ1-4, with a tentative D call TRBD1 (5 bases). Sample: PBMCs. CDR3 nucleotide sequence: TGTGCCACCAGTGACAGCCGGGAAAAACTGTTTTTT. This gives the protein CATSDSREKLFF.